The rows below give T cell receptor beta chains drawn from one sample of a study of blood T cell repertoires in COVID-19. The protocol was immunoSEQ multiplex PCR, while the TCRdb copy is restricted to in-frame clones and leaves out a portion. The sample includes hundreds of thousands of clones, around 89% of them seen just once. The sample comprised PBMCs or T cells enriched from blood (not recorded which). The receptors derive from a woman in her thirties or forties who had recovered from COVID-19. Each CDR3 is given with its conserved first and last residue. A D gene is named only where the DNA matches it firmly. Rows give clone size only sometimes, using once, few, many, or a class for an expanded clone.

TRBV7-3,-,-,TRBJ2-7,CASSPSGGYEQYF,TGTGCCAGCAGCCCCTCAGGCGGGTACGAGCAGTACTTC
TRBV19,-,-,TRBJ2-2,CASNDRNTGELFF,TGTGCCAGTAACGACAGGAACACCGGGGAGCTGTTTTTT
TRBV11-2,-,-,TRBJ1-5,CASSLFGEPNQPQHF,TGTGCCAGCAGCTTATTTGGAGAACCCAATCAGCCCCAGCATTTT
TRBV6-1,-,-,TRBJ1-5,CASSESQPQHF,TGTGCCAGCAGTGAAAGCCAGCCCCAGCATTTT
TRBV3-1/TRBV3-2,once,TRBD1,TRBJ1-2,CASKRGPDYGYTF,TGTGCCAGCAAAAGGGGGCCGGACTATGGCTACACCTTC
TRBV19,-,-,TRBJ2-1,CASSARPQSSYNEQFF,TGTGCCAGTAGTGCGCGTCCCCAAAGCTCCTACAATGAGCAGTTCTTC
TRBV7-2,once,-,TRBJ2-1,CASSPGTPSYNEQFF,TGTGCCAGCAGCCCCGGGACACCGTCCTACAATGAGCAGTTCTTC
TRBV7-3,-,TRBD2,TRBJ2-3,CASSLGGRDEDTQYF,TGTGCCAGCAGCCTAGGCGGGAGGGACGAGGATACGCAGTATTTT
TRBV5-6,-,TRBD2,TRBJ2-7,CASSLEVGWRLATYEQYF,TGTGCCAGCAGCTTGGAGGTCGGATGGAGACTAGCGACCTACGAGCAGTACTTC
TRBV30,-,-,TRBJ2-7,CAWSHPGDPSYEQYF,TGTGCCTGGAGTCACCCAGGGGACCCCTCCTACGAGCAGTACTTC
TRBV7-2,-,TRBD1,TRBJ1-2,CASSLAPDRAYGYTF,TGTGCCAGCAGCTTAGCCCCCGACAGGGCCTATGGCTACACCTTC
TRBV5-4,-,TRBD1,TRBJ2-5,CASSANSGGRETQYF,TGTGCCAGCAGCGCAAACTCAGGGGGCCGCGAGACCCAGTACTTC
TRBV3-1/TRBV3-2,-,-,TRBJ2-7,CASSQSPGTADYEQYF,TGTGCCAGCAGCCAAAGCCCCGGGACTGCCGATTACGAGCAGTACTTC
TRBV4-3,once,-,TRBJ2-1,CASSQGRAGWNEQFF,TGCGCCAGCAGCCAAGGTAGGGCAGGGTGGAATGAGCAGTTCTTC
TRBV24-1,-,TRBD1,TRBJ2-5,CATSDPDRGLQETQYF,TGTGCCACCAGTGACCCCGACAGGGGGCTCCAAGAGACCCAGTACTTC
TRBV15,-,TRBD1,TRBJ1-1,CATTDRVSTEAFF,TGTGCCACTACGGACAGGGTAAGCACTGAAGCTTTCTTT
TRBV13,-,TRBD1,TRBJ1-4,CASSRLGTGGEKLFF,TGTGCCAGCAGCCGTCTGGGGACAGGGGGTGAAAAACTGTTTTTT
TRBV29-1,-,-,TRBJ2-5,CSVVGAGETQYF,TGCAGCGTTGTGGGGGCAGGAGAGACCCAGTACTTC
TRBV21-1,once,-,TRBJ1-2,CASSNDSGYGYTF,TGTGCCAGCAGCAACGACAGTGGATATGGCTACACCTTC
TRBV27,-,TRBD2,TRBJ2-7,CASSFEGPAGGVHEQYF,TGTGCCAGCAGTTTTGAGGGTCCAGCGGGGGGAGTCCACGAGCAGTACTTC